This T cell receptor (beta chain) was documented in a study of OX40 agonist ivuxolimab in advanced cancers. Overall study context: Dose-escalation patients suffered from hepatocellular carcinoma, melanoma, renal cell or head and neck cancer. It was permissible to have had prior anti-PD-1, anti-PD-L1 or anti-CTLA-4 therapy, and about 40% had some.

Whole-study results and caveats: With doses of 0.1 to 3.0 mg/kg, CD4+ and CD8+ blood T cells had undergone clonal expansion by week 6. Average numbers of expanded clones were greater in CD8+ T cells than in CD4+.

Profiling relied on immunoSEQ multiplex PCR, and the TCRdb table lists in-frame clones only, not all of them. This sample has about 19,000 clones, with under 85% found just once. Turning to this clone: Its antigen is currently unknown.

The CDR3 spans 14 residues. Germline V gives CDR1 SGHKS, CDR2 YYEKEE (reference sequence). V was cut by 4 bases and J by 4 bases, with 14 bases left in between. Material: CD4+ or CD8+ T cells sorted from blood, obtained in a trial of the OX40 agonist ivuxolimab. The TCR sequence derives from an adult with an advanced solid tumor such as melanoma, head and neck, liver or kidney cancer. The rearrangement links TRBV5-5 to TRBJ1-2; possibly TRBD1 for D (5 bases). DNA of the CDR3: TGTGCCAGCAGCACGGGAGGGGTTGGCTATGGCTACACCTTC. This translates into CASSTGGVGYGYTF.